This TCR beta chain was recovered during a study of T cell changes during pregnancy in multiple sclerosis. Produced via immunoSEQ multiplex PCR; TCRdb's table is partial and in-frame only. This table holds tens of thousands of clones, almost 90% found once. Looked up from germline, CDR1 is MNHEY and CDR2 is SVGAGI. J lost 6 bases, V lost 6 bases, and 5 bases had no gene match. CDR3 length: 14 amino acids. Specimen: peripheral blood, collected after pregnancy. The clonotype was recovered from a female donor in good health, enrolled as a control in a pregnancy study. This chain uses TRBV6-5 with TRBJ2-1; 10 bases fit TRBD1. CDR3 coding DNA: TGTGCCAGCAGACCGGGACAGGGGTTCAATGAGCAGTTCTTC. Residues: CASRPGQGFNEQFF.